The rows below give T cell receptor beta chains drawn from one sample of a study of long-term antiretroviral therapy in people with HIV. The assay was immunoSEQ multiplex PCR, and TCRdb's table has in-frame clones only and misses some. The sample shows tens of thousands of clones, roughly 84% of them seen only once. The starting material was unsorted PBMCs, obtained 2 years after starting antiretroviral therapy. These receptors were collected from a man aged 50-60 years with HIV. Each CDR3 is given without its conserved first and last residue. Clone size, where shown, is once, few, many, or a class for clones that have expanded.

size: NA
length: 12
J: TRBJ1-3
V: TRBV4-3
CDR3: ASSLGAYGNTIY

size: NA
length: 13
J: TRBJ2-1
V: TRBV4-3
CDR3: ASSQVDSSYNEQF

size: few
length: 13
J: TRBJ1-1
V: TRBV7-6
CDR3: ASSRTRSGGLEAF

size: NA
length: 10
J: TRBJ1-3
V: TRBV6-1
CDR3: ASSEARNTIY

size: NA
length: 11
J: TRBJ2-1
V: TRBV6-5
CDR3: ASSPHSRNEQF

size: NA
length: 13
J: TRBJ1-4
V: TRBV6-5
CDR3: ASSSLWGAGEKLF

size: NA
length: 14
J: TRBJ1-3
V: TRBV7-9
CDR3: ASNQGGVSSGNTIY

size: NA
length: 12
J: TRBJ2-7
V: TRBV21-1
CDR3: ASTVTSGRREQY

size: NA
length: 14
J: TRBJ1-5
V: TRBV6-6
CDR3: ASSHRTHYSNQPQH

size: NA
length: 9
J: TRBJ2-7
V: TRBV11-3
CDR3: ASSWGGEQY

size: NA
length: 12
J: TRBJ2-2
V: TRBV9
CDR3: ASSVPGNTGELF

size: NA
length: 11
J: TRBJ2-2
V: TRBV6-6
CDR3: ASSYGDTGELF

size: NA
length: 11
J: TRBJ2-7
V: TRBV5-4
CDR3: ASSWGKYYEQY

size: once
length: 13
J: TRBJ2-3
V: TRBV30
CDR3: AWSPWTGKTDTQY

size: NA
length: 12
J: TRBJ2-7
V: TRBV28
CDR3: ASSPMTGRHEQY

size: NA
length: 12
J: TRBJ2-2
V: TRBV4-3
CDR3: ASSRQGNGGELF

size: NA
length: 13
J: TRBJ2-5
V: TRBV28
CDR3: ASSSTGDPMETQY

size: NA
length: 14
J: TRBJ1-2
V: TRBV5-4
CDR3: ASSLEGARGQRGYT

size: once
length: 17
J: TRBJ2-6
V: TRBV7-3
CDR3: ASSRIGRGGLSGANVLT

size: NA
length: 14
J: TRBJ1-2
V: TRBV13
CDR3: ASSLGGTLFNYGYT

size: once
length: 14
J: TRBJ2-4
V: TRBV9
CDR3: ASSVGGVGAKNIQY

size: NA
length: 13
J: TRBJ2-7
V: TRBV6-5
CDR3: ASSYSGTESYEQY

size: NA
length: 15
J: TRBJ1-5
V: TRBV5-5
CDR3: ASSLFSFSGSNQPQH

size: once
length: 12
J: TRBJ2-3
V: TRBV2
CDR3: ASSEEAGRDTQY

size: NA
length: 11
J: TRBJ1-2
V: TRBV10-3
CDR3: AISPDGNYGYT

size: NA
length: 10
J: TRBJ2-1
V: TRBV10-3
CDR3: AISETANEQF

size: NA
length: 12
J: TRBJ2-7
V: TRBV28
CDR3: ASVGVPFTYEQY

size: few
length: 14
J: TRBJ1-3
V: TRBV7-2
CDR3: ASSLAGGALGNTIY

size: NA
length: 10
J: TRBJ1-1
V: TRBV7-8
CDR3: ASSLEGTQAF